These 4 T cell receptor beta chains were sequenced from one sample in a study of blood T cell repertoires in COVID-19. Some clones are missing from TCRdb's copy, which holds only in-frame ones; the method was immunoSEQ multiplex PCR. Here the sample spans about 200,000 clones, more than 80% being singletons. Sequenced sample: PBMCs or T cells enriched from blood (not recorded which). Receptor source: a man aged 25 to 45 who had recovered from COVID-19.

The CDR3: CASSVEAGGPLYF. The CDR3, as DNA: TGTGCCAGCAGCGTAGAAGCGGGGGGCCCCTTGTATTTT. The chain couples TRBV9 to TRBJ2-3; 9 bases map to TRBD2. V shed 0 bases, J shed 14 bases, and the junction held 7 bases outside the gene matches. The CDR3 loop spans 13 amino acids. Germline V CDR1 and CDR2: SGDLS, YYNGEE. Filled out from reference TRBV9 and TRBJ2-3, the complete variable domain reads DSGVTQTPKHLITATGQRVTLRCSPRSGDLSVYWYQQSLDQGLQFLIQYYNGEERAKGNILERFSAQQFPDLHSELNLSSLELGDSALYFCASSVEAGGPLYFGPGTRLTVL.

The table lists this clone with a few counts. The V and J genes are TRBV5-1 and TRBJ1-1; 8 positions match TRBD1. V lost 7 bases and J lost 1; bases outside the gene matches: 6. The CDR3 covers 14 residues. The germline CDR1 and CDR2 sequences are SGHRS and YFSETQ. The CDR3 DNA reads TGCGCCAGCCAAACCGGGACAGGGAACACTGAAGCTTTCTTT. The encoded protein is CASQTGTGNTEAFF. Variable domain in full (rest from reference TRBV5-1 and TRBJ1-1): KAGVTQTPRYLIKTRGQQVTLSCSPISGHRSVSWYQQTPGQGLQFLFEYFSETQRNKGNFPGRFSGRQFSNSRSEMNVSTLELGDSALYLCASQTGTGNTEAFFGQGTRLTVV.

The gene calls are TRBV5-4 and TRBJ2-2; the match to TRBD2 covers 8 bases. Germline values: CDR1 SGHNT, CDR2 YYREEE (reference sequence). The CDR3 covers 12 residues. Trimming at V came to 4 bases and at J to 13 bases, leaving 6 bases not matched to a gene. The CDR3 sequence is CASSPGGGLLFF. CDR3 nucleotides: TGTGCCAGCAGCCCCGGGGGGGGGCTGCTGTTTTTT.

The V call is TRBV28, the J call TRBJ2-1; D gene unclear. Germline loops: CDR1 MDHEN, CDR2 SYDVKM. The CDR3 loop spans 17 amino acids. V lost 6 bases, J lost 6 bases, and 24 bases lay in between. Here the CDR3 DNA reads TGTGCCAGCAGCAGTAACGACATCGCCCGCCGAATCAATGAGCAGTTCTTC. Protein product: CASSSNDIARRINEQFF. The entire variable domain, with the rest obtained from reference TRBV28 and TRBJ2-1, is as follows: DVKVTQSSRYLVKRTGEKVFLECVQDMDHENMFWYRQDPGLGLRLIYFSYDVKMKEKGDIPEGYSVSREKKERFSLILESASTNQTSMYLCASSSNDIARRINEQFFGPGTRLTVL.